The 19 T cell receptor beta chains below were found in one sample sequenced in a study of T-cell reconstitution after alpha-beta-depleted transplantation in children (dated by TCRdb to 2016 to 2018). The library relied on PCR. TCRdb records Illumina HiSeq 2500 as the sequencer. TCR library preparation used molecular barcoding, with unique molecular identifiers applied to normalize quantification of the TCRbeta repertoire. Clones were called with MiXCR by TCRdb after fastp trimmed the public reads at Q25, and only in-frame beta chains were retained. For every CDR3 protein sequence, its rows merge into one entry that carries the most common genes and DNA. The sample yields fewer than 250,000 distinct CDR3 sequences; roughly 8.2% were counted once. The ten most abundant clones make up 6.3% of the sample. What the treatment or condition label conveys for this sample: allogeneic hematopoietic cell transplantation with graft depleted of TCRalphabeta T cells and CD19 B cells.

Sequences were derived from PBMCs, mostly from graft donor cells, sampled 180 days after TCRalphabeta/CD19-depleted stem cell transplant. The source of these receptors is a male patient under 18 who had a stem cell transplant for acute lymphoblastic leukemia, so the T cells may come from the graft donor.

This clonotype was seen repeatedly, ten times or more. V gene TRBV4-3 combines with J gene TRBJ2-5; 13 nucleotides align to TRBD2. V lost 1 base and J lost 3; bases outside the gene matches: 8. Germline loops: CDR1 LGHNA, CDR2 YSLEER. The CDR3 is 18 amino acids. CDR3 loop: CASSQGVGLAGAEETQYF. Written as DNA, the CDR3 is TGCGCCAGCAGCCAAGGCGTCGGACTAGCGGGGGCCGAAGAGACCCAGTACTTC.

This clonotype was picked up many times. V is TRBV9 and J is TRBJ1-6, with 7 positions matching TRBD1. The V and J ends lost 3 bases and 5 bases, in that order; junction bases with no gene match: 8. This CDR3 spans 16 amino acids. CDR1 is SGDLS, CDR2 YYNGEE, per germline. The CDR3 DNA reads TGTGCCAGCAGCGAAGGAGCAGGGGGGAATAATTCACCCCTCCACTTT. Translating it yields CASSEGAGGNNSPLHF.

About this clonotype itself: A much larger clone differs from this one at a single base, so this may be a read error. V and J are TRBV27 and TRBJ1-2, with 7 bases lining up with TRBD1. The germline V gene has CDR1 MNHEY and CDR2 SMNVEV (reference sequence). The CDR3 has 15 residues. The CDR3 is CASSPLGRGNYSYTF. As DNA, the CDR3 is TGTGCCAGCAGTCCCTTAGGCAGGGGGAACTATAGCTACACCTTC.

Ten or more counts support this clonotype. V is TRBV7-9 and J is TRBJ1-5; 9 bases line up with TRBD1. J gave up 11 bases and V 4 bases, and 15 bases lay outside the gene matches. This CDR3 is 16 amino acids long. Germline V gene sequence: CDR1 SEHNR, CDR2 FQNEAQ (reference sequence). The CDR3 DNA reads as TGTGCCAGCAGCTCCTCACCCGGGACAGGGCCTAAAGCCCAGCATTTT. This encodes CASSSSPGTGPKAQHF.

This clonotype has a count of ten or more. The chain couples TRBV18 to TRBJ1-2; 7 nucleotides align to TRBD1. CDR3 length equals 12 residues. From germline, CDR1 is KGHSH and CDR2 LQKENI. Trimming at V came to 6 bases and at J to 7 bases, leaving 5 bases not matched to a gene. CDR3 coding DNA: TGTGCCAGCTCTCCAGACAGGGCTGGCTACACCTTC. Protein product: CASSPDRAGYTF.

Concerning this clonotype: With a much larger clone just one base away, this may be a read error. The rearrangement uses TRBV7-3 and TRBJ1-1; no clear D. The germline V gene encodes CDR1 SGHTA and CDR2 FQGTGA. The CDR3 totals 13 residues. CDR3 region: CASTLIPRTEAFF. In DNA form, the CDR3 reads TGTGCCAGCACCTTAATCCCAAGGACTGAAGCTTTCTTT.

This clonotype was recorded at least ten times. The chain employs TRBV10-3 and TRBJ2-7, with 8 bases fitting TRBD1. Germline CDR1 reads ENHRY; CDR2 reads SYGVKD. CDR3 length: 14 residues. The J segment lost 2 bases and the V segment lost 2 bases, leaving 2 bases of the junction unmatched. The CDR3 DNA is TGTGCCATCAGTGAGGGACAGGGAGCCTACGAGCAGTACTTC. Residues: CAISEGQGAYEQYF.

Points on this clonotype: Since a much larger clone is just one base distant, this may be a read error. This rearrangement joins TRBV2 to TRBJ1-5; possibly TRBD1 for D (5 bases). Germline assignment: CDR1 SNHLY and CDR2 FYNNEI. CDR3 length: 14 residues. CDR3 DNA: TGTCCCAGCAGGGTGCGGGATGGCAATCAGCCCCAGCATTTT. Protein: CPSRVRDGNQPQHF.

This clonotype was observed once. This may arise from a read error, as a much more abundant clone is one base away. The chain uses TRBV21-1 and TRBJ1-1. TRBV21-1 is a pseudogene segment. The CDR3 has 12 residues. CDR3 loop: CASSKASTEAFF. The CDR3 coding sequence is TGTGCCAGCAGCAAAGCCAGCACTGAAGCTTTCTTT.

This clonotype has at least ten counts. V usage is TRBV4-3 and J usage is TRBJ2-7, with 9 bases identical to TRBD1. V lost 4 bases to trimming and J lost 2 bases; unmatched junction nucleotides: 6. CDR1 is LGHNA, CDR2 YSLEER, per germline. This CDR3 region has 15 residues. The DNA of the CDR3 is TGCGCCAGCAGCCTACATAGACAGGGGGCCTACGAGCAGTACTTC. It codes for CASSLHRQGAYEQYF.

This clonotype was seen repeatedly, ten times or more. The chain carries TRBV28 and TRBJ2-7; no reliable D call. This CDR3 is built from 12 residues. Germline V CDR1 and CDR2: MDHEN, SYDVKM. Trimming cost V 2 bases and J 3 bases, with 5 bases left between them. DNA of the CDR3: TGTGCCAGCAGTTTACGGTTCTACGAGCAGTACTTC. This encodes CASSLRFYEQYF.

With respect to this clonotype: A much bigger clone sits one base away, suggesting this may be a read error. This chain joins TRBV29-1 and TRBJ2-3, with 8 nucleotides matching TRBD2. J lost 1 base, V lost 4 bases, and 7 bases had no gene match. In germline, CDR1 is SQVTM, CDR2 ANQGSEA. This CDR3 has 15 residues. DNA for the CDR3: TGCAGCGTTGGGGCCTCAGCGGGAGGCACAGATACGCAGTATTTT. It translates to CSVGASAGGTDTQYF.

In this sample, this clonotype turned up a few times. This chain connects TRBV6-4 to TRBJ2-5; 8 bases line up with TRBD1. The V gene's germline CDR1 is MRHNA and CDR2 SNTAGT. The CDR3 extends over 19 amino acids. The ends lost 8 bases at V and 5 bases at J; junction bases unmatched: 25. The CDR3, as DNA: TGTGCCAGCCGTCTGGGATACAGGGGGTTAGAAGAATGGAGTGAGACCCAGTACTTC. This encodes CASRLGYRGLEEWSETQYF.

This clonotype was counted many times. The V gene is TRBV20-1, the J gene TRBJ2-3; D gene unclear. V shed 3 bases and J shed 7 bases, with 17 bases lying between them. The CDR3 is 14 residues long. CDR1 DFQATT and CDR2 SNEGSKA come from the germline V gene (reference sequence). The CDR3 sequence is CSARDLLSHHTQYF. DNA for the CDR3: TGCAGTGCTAGGGACCTACTTTCTCATCATACGCAGTATTTT.

This clonotype was observed at least ten times. The chain recombines TRBV7-6 with TRBJ2-7; possibly TRBD1 or TRBD2 for D (5 bases each). The CDR3 totals 14 residues. In germline, CDR1 is SGHVS, CDR2 FNYEAQ. Trimming stripped 5 bases from V and 3 bases from J, with 14 bases between. CDR3 region: CASSRTQRGYEQYF. The DNA for the CDR3 is TGTGCCAGCAGCCGGACTCAGAGGGGCTACGAGCAGTACTTC.

At least ten counts were recorded for this clonotype. The chain has TRBV7-9 and TRBJ2-3, with D possibly being TRBD1 (5 bases). This CDR3 has 15 amino acids. V dropped 4 bases and J dropped 4 bases, with 15 bases sitting between them. Looked up from germline, CDR1 is SEHNR and CDR2 is FQNEAQ (reference sequence). The CDR3 DNA is TGTGCCAGCAGCTCCGTCAGGGAAAGGCCAGATACGCAGTATTTT. It is translated as CASSSVRERPDTQYF.

Only a few counts were recorded for this clonotype. V usage is TRBV11-2 and J usage is TRBJ2-2; TRBD1 agrees at 10 bases. This CDR3 is 17 amino acids long. Germline V gives CDR1 SGHAT, CDR2 FQNNGV. V shed 5 bases and J 7 bases; nucleotides not matched to a gene: 13. The CDR3 reads CASSLFMTGGLGGELFF. CDR3 bases: TGTGCCAGCAGCCTATTCATGACAGGGGGCTTGGGCGGGGAGCTGTTTTTT.

This clonotype showed up many times. The J gene is TRBJ2-4, the V gene TRBV27; a weak D match, TRBD1 (6 bases). From germline, CDR1 is MNHEY and CDR2 SMNVEV (reference sequence). Trimming stripped 6 bases from V and 1 base from J, with 13 bases between. CDR3 size: 15 residues. The CDR3 is CASSQPGEAKNIQYF. The CDR3 coding sequence is TGTGCCAGCAGCCAGCCAGGGGAGGCCAAAAACATTCAGTACTTC.

In the case of this clonotype: A much larger clone differs by one base, so this may be a read error. This sequence joins TRBV21-1 and TRBJ2-2. TRBV21-1 is termed a pseudogene. The CDR3 has 17 residues. The CDR3 nucleotides read TGTGCCAGCAGCAATCCCCCGGCGTCGGGAAGCACCGGGGACCTGTTTTTT. Translating it yields CASSNPPASGSTGDLFF.